These 11 T cell receptor beta chains came from one sample sequenced in a study of blood T cell repertoires in COVID-19 (dated by TCRdb to 2018 to 2020). Preparation of the library involved the immunoSEQ multiplex PCR assay. What TCRdb holds here is the immuneACCESS table cut down to in-frame rearrangements. Part of the clones is not present; checked against another copy, under half of the missing clones reflect an unresolved V gene, and the others are unexplained. This sample lists about 56,000 clones; about four fifths were detected once. Jointly, the top ten make up around 8.7% of the sample. What was sequenced was peripheral blood. Receptors originate from a woman aged 80 or over with acute or convalescent COVID-19.

V is TRBV6-5 and J is TRBJ2-1; 12 positions match TRBD1. This CDR3 has 15 amino acids. V shed 6 bases and J 9 bases; nucleotides not matched to a gene: 9. The germline CDR1 and CDR2 sequences are MNHEY and SVGAGI. This CDR3 reads CASRLTGQGAFEQFF. In DNA form, the CDR3 reads TGTGCCAGCAGATTGACGGGACAGGGGGCTTTTGAGCAGTTCTTC.

The V and J genes are TRBV28 and TRBJ2-2; 13 nucleotides line up with TRBD2. This CDR3 has 16 amino acids. The V gene end was trimmed by 6 bases and the J gene end by 7 bases; junction bases not matched to a gene: 8. Germline values: CDR1 MDHEN, CDR2 SYDVKM. The CDR3: CASRRTSGSFNGELFF. For the CDR3, the DNA is TGTGCCAGCAGAAGGACTAGCGGGAGTTTCAACGGGGAGCTGTTTTTT.

The V and J genes are TRBV2 and TRBJ2-1, with 9 bases fitting TRBD1. Germline V lookup: CDR1 SNHLY, CDR2 FYNNEI. This CDR3 region has 16 residues. V shed 6 bases, J shed 0 bases, and the junction held 6 bases outside the gene matches. For the CDR3, the DNA is TGTGCCAGCAGGCGGGACAGGGTAACCTCCTACAATGAGCAGTTCTTC. This translates into CASRRDRVTSYNEQFF.

The chain has TRBV28 and TRBJ2-2; D is ambiguous. Germline assignment: CDR1 MDHEN and CDR2 SYDVKM. The CDR3 is 12 residues long. The V end was cut by 6 bases, the J end by 8 bases, with 10 bases between. The CDR3 DNA is TGTGCCAGCAGATCCACGCAGGGGGAGCTGTTTTTT. It is translated as CASRSTQGELFF.

This clone was counted between two and nine times. This chain joins TRBV12-3 or TRBV12-4 and TRBJ1-1; maybe TRBD1 (6 bases). This CDR3 comprises 12 residues. Trimming took 1 base from V and 10 from J, leaving 10 bases between them. The CDR3 DNA is TGTGCCAGCAGTTTAGGAGGGGGTGGAGCTTTCTTT. Its translation: CASSLGGGGAFF.

The chain links TRBV19 to TRBJ2-1, with D perhaps TRBD2 (6 bases). Per the germline V gene, CDR1 is LNHDA and CDR2 is SQIVND (reference sequence). CDR3 size: 15 residues. Between the trimmed V and J ends, which lost 9 bases and 9 bases, there was a span of 24 bases. CDR3 sequence: CARLAVSGGSSEQFF. CDR3 in DNA: TGTGCCAGACTAGCAGTTAGCGGCGGCTCCAGTGAGCAGTTCTTC.

The V call is TRBV6-5, the J call TRBJ2-5; TRBD2 agrees at 9 bases. This CDR3 is built from 15 residues. Germline trimming cut 5 bases from V and 1 base from J; bases unmatched to any gene: 5. CDR1 is MNHEY, CDR2 SVGAGI, per germline. CDR3 DNA sequence: TGTGCCAGCAGTCGGGTAGCGGGGGCCCAAGAGACCCAGTACTTC. This sequence encodes CASSRVAGAQETQYF.

The chain couples TRBV28 to TRBJ2-7, with D perhaps TRBD1 (5 bases). This CDR3 has 15 residues. Germline V gives CDR1 MDHEN, CDR2 SYDVKM. The V end was cut by 6 bases, the J end by 5 bases, with 20 bases between. In DNA, the CDR3 is TGTGCCAGCAGAAGGAAGGCAGGGCATTTCAACGAGCAGTACTTC. This encodes CASRRKAGHFNEQYF.

This clone was recorded only once. V usage is TRBV28 and J usage is TRBJ1-2; perhaps TRBD1 as D (6 bases). This CDR3 spans 13 amino acids. Germline loops: CDR1 MDHEN, CDR2 SYDVKM. The V end lost 7 bases, the J end lost 4 bases, and 13 bases lay between the germline ends. The CDR3 sequence: CASTGGAAYGYTF. In DNA, the CDR3 is TGTGCCAGCACCGGGGGGGCCGCCTATGGCTACACCTTC.

J is TRBJ2-7 and V is TRBV7-2, with 11 bases matching TRBD2. The germline gives CDR1 SGHTA, CDR2 FQGNSA. Losses at the gene ends were 4 bases for V and 11 bases for J; bases not matched to a gene: 7. The CDR3 is 13 residues long. The CDR3 loop is CASSSQYSGREYF. In DNA, the CDR3 is TGTGCCAGCAGCTCACAATATAGCGGGAGGGAGTACTTC.

The J gene is TRBJ2-7, the V gene TRBV12-3 or TRBV12-4; possibly TRBD1 for D (5 bases). This CDR3 is built from 11 residues. V gave up 4 bases and J gave up 5 bases, with 6 bases separating them. CDR3 amino acids: CASSSGNEQYF. CDR3 nucleotides: TGTGCCAGCAGTTCAGGGAACGAGCAGTACTTC.